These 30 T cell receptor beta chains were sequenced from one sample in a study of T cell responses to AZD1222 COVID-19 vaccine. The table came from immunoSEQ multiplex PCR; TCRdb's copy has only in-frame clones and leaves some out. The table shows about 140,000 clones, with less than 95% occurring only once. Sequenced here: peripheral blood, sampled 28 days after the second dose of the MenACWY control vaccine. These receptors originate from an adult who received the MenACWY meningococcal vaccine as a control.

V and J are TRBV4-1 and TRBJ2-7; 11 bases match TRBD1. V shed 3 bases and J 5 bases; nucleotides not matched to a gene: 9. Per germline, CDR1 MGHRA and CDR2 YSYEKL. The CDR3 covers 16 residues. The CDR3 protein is CASSHGWDRGAHEQYF. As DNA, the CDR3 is TGCGCCAGCAGCCATGGTTGGGACAGGGGGGCTCACGAGCAGTACTTC.

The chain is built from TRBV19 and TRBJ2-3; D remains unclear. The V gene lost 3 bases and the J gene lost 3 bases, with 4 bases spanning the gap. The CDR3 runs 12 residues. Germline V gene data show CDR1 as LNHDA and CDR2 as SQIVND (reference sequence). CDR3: CASSMGTDTQYF. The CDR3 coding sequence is TGTGCCAGTAGTATGGGTACAGATACGCAGTATTTT. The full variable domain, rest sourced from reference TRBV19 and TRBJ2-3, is DGGITQSPKYLFRKEGQNVTLSCEQNLNHDAMYWYRQDPGQGLRLIYYSQIVNDFQKGDIAEGYSVSREKKESFPLTVTSAQKNPTAFYLCASSMGTDTQYFGPGTRLTVL.

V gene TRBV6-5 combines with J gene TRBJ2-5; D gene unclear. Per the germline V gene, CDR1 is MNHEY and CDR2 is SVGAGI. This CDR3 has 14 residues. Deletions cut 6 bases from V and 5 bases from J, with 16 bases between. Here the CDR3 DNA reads TGTGCCAGCAGGCGAGACCTACTACTGGAGACCCAGTACTTC. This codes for CASRRDLLLETQYF.

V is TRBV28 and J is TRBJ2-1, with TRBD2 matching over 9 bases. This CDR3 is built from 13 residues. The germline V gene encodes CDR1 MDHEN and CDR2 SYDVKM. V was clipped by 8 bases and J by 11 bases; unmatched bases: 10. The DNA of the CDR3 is TGTGCCAGCCGTGAAAGGGCTAGCGGGAAGCAGTTCTTC. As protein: CASRERASGKQFF.

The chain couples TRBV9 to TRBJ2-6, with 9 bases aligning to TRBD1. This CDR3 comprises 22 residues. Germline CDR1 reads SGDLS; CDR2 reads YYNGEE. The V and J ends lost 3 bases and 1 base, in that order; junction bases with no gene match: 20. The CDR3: CASSAGFWDRDRAESGANVLTF. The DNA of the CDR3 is TGTGCCAGCAGCGCGGGGTTTTGGGACCGGGACAGGGCTGAATCTGGGGCCAACGTCCTGACTTTC.

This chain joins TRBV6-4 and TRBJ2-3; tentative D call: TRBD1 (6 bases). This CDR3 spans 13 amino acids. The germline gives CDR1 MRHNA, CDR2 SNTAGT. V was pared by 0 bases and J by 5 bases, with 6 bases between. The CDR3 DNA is TGTGCCAGCAGTGACTCCAGGGGAGATACGCAGTATTTT. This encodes CASSDSRGDTQYF.

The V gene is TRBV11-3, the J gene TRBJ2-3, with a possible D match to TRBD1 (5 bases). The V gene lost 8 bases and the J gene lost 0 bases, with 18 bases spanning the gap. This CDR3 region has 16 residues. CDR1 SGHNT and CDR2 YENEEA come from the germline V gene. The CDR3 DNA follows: TGTGCCAGCTCCCTTGGGGCCCGACAAAGCACAGATACGCAGTATTTT. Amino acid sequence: CASSLGARQSTDTQYF.

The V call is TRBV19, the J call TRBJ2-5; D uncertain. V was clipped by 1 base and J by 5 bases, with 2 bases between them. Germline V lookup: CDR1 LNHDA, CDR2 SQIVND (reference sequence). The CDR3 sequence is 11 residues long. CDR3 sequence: CASSIAETQYF. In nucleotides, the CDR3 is TGTGCCAGTAGTATAGCGGAGACCCAGTACTTC. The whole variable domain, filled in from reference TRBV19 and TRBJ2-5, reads DGGITQSPKYLFRKEGQNVTLSCEQNLNHDAMYWYRQDPGQGLRLIYYSQIVNDFQKGDIAEGYSVSREKKESFPLTVTSAQKNPTAFYLCASSIAETQYFGPGTRLLVL.

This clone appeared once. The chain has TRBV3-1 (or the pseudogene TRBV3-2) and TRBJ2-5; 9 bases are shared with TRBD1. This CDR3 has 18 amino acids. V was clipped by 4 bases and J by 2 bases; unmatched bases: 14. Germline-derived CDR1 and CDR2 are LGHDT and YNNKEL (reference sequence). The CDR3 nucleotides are TGTGCCAGCAGCCGAGGGACAGGGTTAGGCCCCGGTCAAGAGACCCAGTACTTC. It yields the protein CASSRGTGLGPGQETQYF.

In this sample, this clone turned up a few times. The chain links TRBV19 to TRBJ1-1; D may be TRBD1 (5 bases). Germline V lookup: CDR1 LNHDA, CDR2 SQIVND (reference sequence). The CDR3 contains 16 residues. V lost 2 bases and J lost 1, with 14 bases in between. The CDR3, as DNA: TGTGCCAGTAGTATAACGGGGGTCAGAAGGAACACTGAAGCTTTCTTT. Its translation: CASSITGVRRNTEAFF. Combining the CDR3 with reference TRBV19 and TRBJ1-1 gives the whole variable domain DGGITQSPKYLFRKEGQNVTLSCEQNLNHDAMYWYRQDPGQGLRLIYYSQIVNDFQKGDIAEGYSVSREKKESFPLTVTSAQKNPTAFYLCASSITGVRRNTEAFFGQGTRLTVV.

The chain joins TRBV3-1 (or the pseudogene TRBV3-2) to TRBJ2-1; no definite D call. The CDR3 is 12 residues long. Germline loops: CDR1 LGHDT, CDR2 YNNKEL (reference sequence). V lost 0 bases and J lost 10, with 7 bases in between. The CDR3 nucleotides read TGTGCCAGCAGCCAAGACCAGTTAGAGCAGTTCTTC. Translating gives CASSQDQLEQFF.

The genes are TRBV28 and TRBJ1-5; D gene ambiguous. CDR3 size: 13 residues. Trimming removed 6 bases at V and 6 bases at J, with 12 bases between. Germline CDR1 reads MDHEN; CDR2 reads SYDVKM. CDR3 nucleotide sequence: TGTGCCAGCAGCCTAGACGGGGTTCAGCCCCAGCATTTT. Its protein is CASSLDGVQPQHF. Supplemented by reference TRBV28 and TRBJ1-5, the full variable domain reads DVKVTQSSRYLVKRTGEKVFLECVQDMDHENMFWYRQDPGLGLRLIYFSYDVKMKEKGDIPEGYSVSREKKERFSLILESASTNQTSMYLCASSLDGVQPQHFGDGTRLSIL.

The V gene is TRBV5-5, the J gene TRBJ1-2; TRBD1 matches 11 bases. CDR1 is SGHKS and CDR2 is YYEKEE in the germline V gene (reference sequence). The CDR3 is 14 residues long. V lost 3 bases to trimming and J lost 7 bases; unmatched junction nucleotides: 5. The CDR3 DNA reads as TGTGCCAGCAGCTCGGGACAGGGGGTGGTTGGCTACACCTTC. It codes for CASSSGQGVVGYTF. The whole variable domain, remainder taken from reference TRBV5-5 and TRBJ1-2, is DAGVTQSPTHLIKTRGQQVTLRCSPISGHKSVSWYQQVLGQGPQFIFQYYEKEERGRGNFPDRFSARQFPNYSSELNVNALLLGDSALYLCASSSGQGVVGYTFGSGTRLTVV.

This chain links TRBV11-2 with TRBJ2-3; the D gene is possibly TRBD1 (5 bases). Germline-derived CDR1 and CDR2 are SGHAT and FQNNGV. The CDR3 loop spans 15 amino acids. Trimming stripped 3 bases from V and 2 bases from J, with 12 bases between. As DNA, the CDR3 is TGTGCCAGCAGCTTGGGGCAGGGAATCACAGATACGCAGTATTTT. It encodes CASSLGQGITDTQYF.

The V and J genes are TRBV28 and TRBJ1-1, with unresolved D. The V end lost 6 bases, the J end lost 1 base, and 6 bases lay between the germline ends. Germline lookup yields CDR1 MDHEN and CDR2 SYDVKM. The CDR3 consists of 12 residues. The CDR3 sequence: CASRDGNTEAFF. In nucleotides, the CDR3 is TGTGCCAGCAGGGACGGGAACACTGAAGCTTTCTTT.

The CDR3 spells CASSPPIYPSEQYF. The CDR3 DNA is TGTGCCAGCAGTCCACCCATTTACCCCAGCGAGCAGTACTTC. The rearrangement joins TRBV28 to TRBJ2-7; unclear D gene. The germline V gene has CDR1 MDHEN and CDR2 SYDVKM. Trimming left V 5 bases short and J 6 bases short, with 17 bases between. This CDR3 contains 14 residues.

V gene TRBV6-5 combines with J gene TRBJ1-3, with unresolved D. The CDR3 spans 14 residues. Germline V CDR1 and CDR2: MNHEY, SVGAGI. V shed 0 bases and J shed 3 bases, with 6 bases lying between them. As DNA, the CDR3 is TGTGCCAGCAGTTACTCGGCCAGTGGAAACACCATATATTTT. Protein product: CASSYSASGNTIYF.

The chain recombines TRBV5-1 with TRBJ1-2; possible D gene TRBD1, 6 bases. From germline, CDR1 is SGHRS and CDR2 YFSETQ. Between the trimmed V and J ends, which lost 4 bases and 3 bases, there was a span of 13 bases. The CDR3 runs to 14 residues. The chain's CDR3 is CASSPDGGYYGYTF. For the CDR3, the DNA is TGCGCCAGCAGCCCGGACGGGGGCTACTATGGCTACACCTTC.

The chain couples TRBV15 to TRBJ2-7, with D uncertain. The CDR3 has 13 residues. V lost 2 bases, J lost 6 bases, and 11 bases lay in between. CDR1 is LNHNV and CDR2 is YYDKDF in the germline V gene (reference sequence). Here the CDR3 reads CATSRIPLREQYF. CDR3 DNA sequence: TGTGCCACCAGCAGAATTCCCTTACGCGAGCAGTACTTC.

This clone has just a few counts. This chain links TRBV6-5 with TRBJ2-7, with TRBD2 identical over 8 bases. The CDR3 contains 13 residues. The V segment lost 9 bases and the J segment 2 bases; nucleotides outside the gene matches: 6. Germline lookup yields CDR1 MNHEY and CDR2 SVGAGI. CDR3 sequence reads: CASTLAATYEQYF. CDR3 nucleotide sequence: TGTGCCAGTACACTAGCGGCAACCTACGAGCAGTACTTC.

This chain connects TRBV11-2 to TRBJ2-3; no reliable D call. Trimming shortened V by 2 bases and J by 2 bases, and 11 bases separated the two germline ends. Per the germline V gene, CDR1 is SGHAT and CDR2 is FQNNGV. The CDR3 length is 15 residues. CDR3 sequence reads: CASSLTRPSTDTQYF. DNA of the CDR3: TGTGCCAGCAGCTTAACCCGACCCTCCACAGATACGCAGTATTTT. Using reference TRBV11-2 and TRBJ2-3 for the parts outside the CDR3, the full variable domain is EAGVAQSPRYKIIEKRQSVAFWCNPISGHATLYWYQQILGQGPKLLIQFQNNGVVDDSQLPKDRFSAERLKGVDSTLKIQPAKLEDSAVYLCASSLTRPSTDTQYFGPGTRLTVL.

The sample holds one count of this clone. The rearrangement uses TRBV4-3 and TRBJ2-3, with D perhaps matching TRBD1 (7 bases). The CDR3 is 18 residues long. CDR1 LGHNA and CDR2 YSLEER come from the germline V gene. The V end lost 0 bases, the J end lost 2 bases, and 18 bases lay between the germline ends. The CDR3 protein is CASSQDTGAGGVTDTQYF. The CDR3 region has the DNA TGCGCCAGCAGCCAAGACACGGGGGCAGGGGGTGTCACAGATACGCAGTATTTT.

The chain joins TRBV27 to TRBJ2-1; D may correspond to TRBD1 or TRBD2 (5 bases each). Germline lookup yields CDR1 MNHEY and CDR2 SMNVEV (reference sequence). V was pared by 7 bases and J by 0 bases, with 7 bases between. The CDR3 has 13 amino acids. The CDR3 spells CASTGSSYNEQFF. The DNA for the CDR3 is TGTGCCAGCACAGGGAGCTCCTACAATGAGCAGTTCTTC.

This CDR3 reads CASSVGPGDLAKNIQYF. The CDR3 DNA follows: TGTGCCAGCAGCGTAGGCCCGGGAGATCTAGCCAAAAACATTCAGTACTTC. The chain combines TRBV9 with TRBJ2-4; D is possibly TRBD2 (6 bases). The CDR3 loop spans 17 amino acids. Germline loops: CDR1 SGDLS, CDR2 YYNGEE. Trimming shortened V by 0 bases and J by 0 bases, and 13 bases separated the two germline ends.

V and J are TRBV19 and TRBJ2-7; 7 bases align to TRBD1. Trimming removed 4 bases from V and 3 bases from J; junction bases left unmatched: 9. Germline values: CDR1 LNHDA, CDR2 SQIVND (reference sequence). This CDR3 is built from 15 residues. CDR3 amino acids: CASSTRQGRIYEQYF. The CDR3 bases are TGTGCCAGTAGTACGAGACAGGGACGAATCTACGAGCAGTACTTC.

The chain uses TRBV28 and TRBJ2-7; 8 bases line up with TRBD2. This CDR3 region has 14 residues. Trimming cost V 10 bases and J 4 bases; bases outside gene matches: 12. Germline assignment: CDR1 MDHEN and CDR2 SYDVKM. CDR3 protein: CATNSREEWYEQYF. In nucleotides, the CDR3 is TGTGCCACCAACTCGCGGGAGGAATGGTACGAGCAGTACTTC.

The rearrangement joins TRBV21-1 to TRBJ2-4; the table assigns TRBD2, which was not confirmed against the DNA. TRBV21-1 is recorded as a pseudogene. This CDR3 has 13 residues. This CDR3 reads CASHGLAENIQYF. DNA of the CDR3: TGTGCCAGCCATGGACTAGCGGAAAACATTCAGTACTTC.

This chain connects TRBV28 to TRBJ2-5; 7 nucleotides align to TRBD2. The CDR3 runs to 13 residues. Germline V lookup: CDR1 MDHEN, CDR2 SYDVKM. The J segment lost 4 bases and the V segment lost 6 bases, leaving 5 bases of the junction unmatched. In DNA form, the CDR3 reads TGTGCCAGCAGACCCCGGGGGGTAGAGACCCAGTACTTC. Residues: CASRPRGVETQYF.

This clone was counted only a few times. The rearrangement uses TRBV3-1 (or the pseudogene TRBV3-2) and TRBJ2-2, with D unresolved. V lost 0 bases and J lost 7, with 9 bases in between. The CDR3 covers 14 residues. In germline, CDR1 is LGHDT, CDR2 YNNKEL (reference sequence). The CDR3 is CASSQDLRGGELFF. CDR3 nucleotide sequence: TGTGCCAGCAGCCAAGATCTACGAGGCGGGGAGCTGTTTTTT.

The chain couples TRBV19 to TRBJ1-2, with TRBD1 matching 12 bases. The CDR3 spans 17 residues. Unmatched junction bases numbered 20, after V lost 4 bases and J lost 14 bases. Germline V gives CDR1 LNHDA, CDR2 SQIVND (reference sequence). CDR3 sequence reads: CASSTGKSGTGGSSGTF. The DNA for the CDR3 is TGTGCCAGTAGTACGGGCAAATCCGGGACAGGGGGCTCCTCGGGGACCTTC. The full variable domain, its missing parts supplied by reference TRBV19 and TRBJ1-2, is DGGITQSPKYLFRKEGQNVTLSCEQNLNHDAMYWYRQDPGQGLRLIYYSQIVNDFQKGDIAEGYSVSREKKESFPLTVTSAQKNPTAFYLCASSTGKSGTGGSSGTFGSGTRLTVV.